This T cell receptor beta chain was sequenced for a study of T cells after yellow fever vaccination. CDR1 is DFQATT and CDR2 is SNEGSKA in the germline V gene (reference sequence). This CDR3 region has 14 residues. V lost 6 bases, J lost 2 bases, and 13 bases lay in between. TCRdb re-called the 5' RACE reads through MiXCR, storing one row per CDR3 protein. The data show a few hundred thousand distinct CDR3 sequences, with around 4% seen just once and less than 25% held by the top ten. The sample consisted of PBMCs, taken on the day of the yellow fever booster vaccination. The rearrangement joins TRBV20-1 to TRBJ2-2; D could derive from TRBD1 or TRBD2 (6 bases each). The receptor was isolated from a man aged 18 to 35 who received the YFV17D yellow fever vaccine. CDR3 residues: CSAARGQNTGELFF. Here the CDR3 DNA reads TGCAGTGCGGCCCGGGGGCAAAACACCGGGGAGCTGTTTTTT.